This entry lists 20 T cell receptor beta chains sequenced from one sample in a study of blood T cell repertoires in COVID-19 (dated by TCRdb to 2020 to 2021). Library method: the immunoSEQ multiplex PCR assay. Here the immuneACCESS table is served through TCRdb, limited to in-frame sequences with V and J called. Missing clones are a known gap in these copies; in checked studies unresolved V genes cover under half, and the rest lacks a known reason. This sample gives some 40,000 clones in total; around 90% of them show up just once. Around 5.4% of the sample comes from the top ten. The specimen sequenced was peripheral blood. These receptor sequences come from a woman aged 80 or over with acute or convalescent COVID-19.

There are a few counts of this clone. V is TRBV5-1 and J is TRBJ1-4; no reliable D call. V was cut by 5 bases and J by 5 bases, with 10 bases left in between. Looked up from germline, CDR1 is SGHRS and CDR2 is YFSETQ. The CDR3 has 13 amino acids. CDR3 DNA: TGCGCCAGCAGTCTATCGGGGAATGAAAAACTGTTTTTT. Amino acids: CASSLSGNEKLFF.

J is TRBJ1-1 and V is TRBV7-8; D gene unclear. Germline V gives CDR1 SGHVS, CDR2 FQNEAQ. V shed 8 bases and J shed 7 bases, with 14 bases lying between them. The CDR3 extends over 12 amino acids. The CDR3 is CASRPEVSEAFF. DNA of the CDR3: TGTGCCAGCCGCCCTGAAGTGAGTGAAGCTTTCTTT.

The chain carries TRBV27 and TRBJ2-7, with 8 bases aligning to TRBD1. This CDR3 has 15 residues. Per the germline V gene, CDR1 is MNHEY and CDR2 is SMNVEV (reference sequence). The J segment lost 2 bases and the V segment lost 7 bases, leaving 10 bases of the junction unmatched. The chain's CDR3 is CASTPGQGRTYEQYF. CDR3 in DNA: TGTGCCAGCACCCCCGGACAGGGTCGTACCTACGAGCAGTACTTC.

This chain uses TRBV7-3 with TRBJ2-3; 7 bases map to TRBD1. V shed 5 bases, J shed 1 base, and the junction held 6 bases outside the gene matches. In germline, CDR1 is SGHTA, CDR2 FQGTGA. The CDR3 is 15 amino acids. The CDR3 DNA follows: TGTGCCAGCAGCCGGACGGGACAGCGCACAGATACGCAGTATTTT. Translating gives CASSRTGQRTDTQYF.

Only a few counts were recorded for this clone. The chain combines TRBV4-1 with TRBJ2-7; D might be TRBD2 (6 bases). V gave up 1 base and J gave up 2 bases, with 12 bases separating them. The germline gives CDR1 MGHRA, CDR2 YSYEKL. The CDR3 has 15 amino acids. The CDR3 protein is CASSQAPGETYEQYF. The CDR3 bases are TGCGCCAGCAGCCAAGCCCCGGGGGAAACCTACGAGCAGTACTTC.

Here the CDR3 reads CASSTQGAQGNTIYF. CDR3 sequence (DNA): TGTGCCAGCAGCACACAGGGGGCGCAGGGAAACACCATATATTTT. The chain has TRBV7-2 and TRBJ1-3, with TRBD1 identical over 9 bases. The CDR3 runs to 15 residues. Germline V gene data show CDR1 as SGHTA and CDR2 as FQGNSA. V shed 5 bases, J shed 4 bases, and the junction held 6 bases outside the gene matches.

The J gene is TRBJ2-3, the V gene TRBV7-9, with D possibly matching TRBD2 (5 bases). The V end was cut by 5 bases, the J end by 8 bases, with 23 bases between. This CDR3 is 16 amino acids long. The germline gives CDR1 SEHNR, CDR2 FQNEAQ (reference sequence). The CDR3: CASSLGYVRFAGTQYF. DNA of the CDR3: TGTGCCAGCAGCCTTGGTTATGTACGGTTCGCGGGTACGCAGTATTTT.

The DNA of the CDR3 is TGCGCCAGCAGCTTTGACACCCAAGAGACCCAGTACTTC. Encoded protein: CASSFDTQETQYF. The chain recombines TRBV5-1 with TRBJ2-5; D gene unclear. Germline CDR1 reads SGHRS; CDR2 reads YFSETQ. The CDR3 loop spans 13 amino acids. V was clipped by 2 bases and J by 1 base, with 6 bases between them. Based on the CDR3 plus reference TRBV5-1 and TRBJ2-5, the full variable domain is KAGVTQTPRYLIKTRGQQVTLSCSPISGHRSVSWYQQTPGQGLQFLFEYFSETQRNKGNFPGRFSGRQFSNSRSEMNVSTLELGDSALYLCASSFDTQETQYFGPGTRLLVL.

The chain joins TRBV4-1 to TRBJ2-3, with D tentatively TRBD1 (6 bases). Germline V CDR1 and CDR2: MGHRA, YSYEKL. V lost 0 bases, J lost 6 bases, and 13 bases lay in between. The CDR3 covers 15 residues. As DNA, the CDR3 is TGCGCCAGCAGCCAAGATCCAGGGGATTTTGATACGCAGTATTTT. Translating it yields CASSQDPGDFDTQYF.

The rearrangement uses TRBV18 and TRBJ2-1, with 9 bases that match TRBD2. This CDR3 comprises 16 residues. Per the germline V gene, CDR1 is KGHSH and CDR2 is LQKENI. Losses at the gene ends were 6 bases for V and 4 bases for J; bases not matched to a gene: 10. The CDR3 sequence is CASSPSSGAYYNEQFF. The CDR3 DNA reads as TGTGCCAGCTCGCCTTCTAGCGGGGCCTATTACAATGAGCAGTTCTTC.

This clone was seen more than once but under ten times. The chain carries TRBV7-2 and TRBJ2-5, with unresolved D. V lost 5 bases to trimming and J lost 1 base, with 11 bases between them. Germline CDR1 and CDR2: SGHTA and FQGNSA. The CDR3 has 14 residues. The CDR3 sequence is CASSPMAFQETQYF. Written as DNA, the CDR3 is TGTGCCAGCAGCCCCATGGCATTCCAAGAGACCCAGTACTTC.

DNA for the CDR3: TGTGCCAGCAGTCAGCCCCGGGGCGGGGATGGCGAGCAGTACTTC. Protein sequence: CASSQPRGGDGEQYF. The chain employs TRBV6-1 and TRBJ2-7; D perhaps matches TRBD2 (6 bases). The CDR3 runs to 15 residues. V lost 5 bases, J lost 6 bases, and 20 bases lay in between. Germline-derived CDR1 and CDR2 are MNHNS and SASEGT.

The V call is TRBV18, the J call TRBJ2-5; 10 bases agree with TRBD2. The germline gives CDR1 KGHSH, CDR2 LQKENI. This CDR3 is 18 amino acids long. Germline trimming cut 2 bases from V and 5 bases from J; bases unmatched to any gene: 14. CDR3: CASSPLSLAGASRETQYF. CDR3 nucleotides: TGTGCCAGCTCACCATTATCCCTAGCGGGGGCCTCCAGGGAGACCCAGTACTTC.

The chain has TRBV5-6 and TRBJ2-5; tentatively, D is TRBD1 (5 bases). The CDR3 consists of 14 residues. CDR1 and CDR2 (germline): SGHDT, YYEEEE. V was shortened by 3 bases and J by 0 bases, with 9 bases between the two germline ends. CDR3 coding DNA: TGTGCCAGCAGCTGGCAGGGCCACCAAGAGACCCAGTACTTC. It translates to CASSWQGHQETQYF.

The CDR3 loop is CASSLLSGTEAFF. The CDR3 DNA follows: TGCGCCAGCAGCTTACTCTCCGGGACTGAAGCTTTCTTT. The gene calls are TRBV5-1 and TRBJ1-1; D remains unclear. Germline loops: CDR1 SGHRS, CDR2 YFSETQ. Trimming pared 2 bases from V and 5 bases from J, leaving 10 bases between. CDR3 length: 13 amino acids.

This chain joins TRBV5-1 and TRBJ1-2, with a possible D match to TRBD1 (6 bases). Germline V gene sequence: CDR1 SGHRS, CDR2 YFSETQ. This CDR3 comprises 15 residues. Trimming stripped 0 bases from V and 3 bases from J, with 12 bases between. Here the CDR3 reads CASSLAGALDYGYTF. For the CDR3, the DNA is TGCGCCAGCAGCTTGGCAGGGGCCTTGGACTATGGCTACACCTTC.

This rearrangement joins TRBV5-1 to TRBJ2-1; possibly TRBD1 for D (7 bases). Deletions cut 0 bases from V and 3 bases from J, with 10 bases between. Germline V CDR1 and CDR2: SGHRS, YFSETQ. The CDR3 runs to 15 residues. The CDR3 reads CASSLARGDYNEQFF. As DNA, the CDR3 is TGCGCCAGCAGCTTGGCCAGGGGGGACTACAATGAGCAGTTCTTC.

CDR3: CASSFSRQETQYF. The CDR3 region has the DNA TGTGCCAGCAGCTTTAGCAGACAAGAGACCCAGTACTTC. The chain recombines TRBV7-3 with TRBJ2-5; D unclear. From germline, CDR1 is SGHTA and CDR2 FQGTGA. Trimming cost V 3 bases and J 2 bases, with 7 bases left between them. This CDR3 is built from 13 residues.

On this clone: Other DNA sequences within the sample encode an identical CDR3. V gene TRBV19 combines with J gene TRBJ1-2; D possibly corresponds to TRBD1 (6 bases). The V and J ends lost 3 bases and 8 bases respectively, with 10 bases between them. The germline CDR1 and CDR2 sequences are LNHDA and SQIVND (reference sequence). The CDR3 totals 12 residues. CDR3: CASSIGTRGYTF. CDR3 nucleotide sequence: TGTGCCAGTAGTATTGGGACACGGGGCTACACCTTC.

This chain connects TRBV5-4 to TRBJ2-2; 13 nucleotides align to TRBD2. The CDR3 is 15 amino acids. The V and J ends lost 3 bases and 5 bases, in that order; junction bases with no gene match: 1. CDR1 is SGHNT and CDR2 is YYREEE in the germline V gene (reference sequence). For the CDR3, the DNA is TGTGCCAGCAGCTCACTAGCGGGGGGGACCGGGGAGCTGTTTTTT. This gives the protein CASSSLAGGTGELFF.